This T cell receptor beta chain was recovered during a study of blood T cell repertoires in COVID-19. About the study: Researchers got acute and convalescent COVID-19 samples from the United States, Italy and Spain. T cells, B-cell-depleted T cells, or PBMCs supplied cDNA or gDNA.

Trimming stripped 4 bases from V and 4 bases from J, with 15 bases between. There are 15 residues in the CDR3. CDR1 is SGDLS and CDR2 is YYNGEE in the germline V gene. The authors' processing: From reference gene primer amplification, estimates of nucleated cell counts were derived. The table came from immunoSEQ multiplex PCR; TCRdb's copy has only in-frame clones and leaves some out. The DNA gave D and trimming, while V, J and clone size come from that table. The data hold 120,000 to 150,000 clones, with 85% to 90% observed a single time. The material sequenced was peripheral blood. This sequence originates from a woman of 80 years or more with acute or convalescent COVID-19. The chain recombines TRBV9 with TRBJ2-1; D is possibly TRBD2 (7 bases). The chain's CDR3 is CASSQTGGLYNEQFF. The DNA of the CDR3 is TGTGCCAGCAGCCAGACGGGGGGCCTATACAATGAGCAGTTCTTC. The entire variable domain, with the rest obtained from reference TRBV9 and TRBJ2-1, is as follows: DSGVTQTPKHLITATGQRVTLRCSPRSGDLSVYWYQQSLDQGLQFLIQYYNGEERAKGNILERFSAQQFPDLHSELNLSSLELGDSALYFCASSQTGGLYNEQFFGPGTRLTVL.